The present T cell receptor beta chain was sequenced within a study of OX40 agonist ivuxolimab in advanced cancers. Study-wide results and caveats: Normalized expansion of T-cell clones was also low for some nonresponders. Clonal expansion was seen in CD4+ and CD8+ blood T cells by week 6 at 0.1 to 3.0 mg/kg.

As regards this clone: The antigen is undetermined.

Profiled with immunoSEQ multiplex PCR; TCRdb holds only in-frame clones, not every one. The data contain roughly 49,000 clones, 80% to 90% of them seen just once; the ten biggest clones take up 10%. CDR1 and CDR2 from the germline V gene are MNHEY and SMNVEV (reference sequence). The CDR3 spans 15 residues. The chain couples TRBV27 to TRBJ2-5; D is possibly TRBD1 or TRBD2 (6 bases each). The J call could be wrong; TRBJ2-7 is a better fit for the DNA end. This clonotype was sampled from an adult with an advanced solid tumor such as melanoma, head and neck, liver or kidney cancer. Sequencing used CD4+ or CD8+ T cells sorted from blood, obtained in a trial of the OX40 agonist ivuxolimab. The CDR3 here is CASSLRGVGPYEQYF. The CDR3, as DNA: TGTGCCAGCAGTTTAAGGGGGGTTGGGCCCTACGAGCAGTACTTC.